This TCR beta chain was captured by sequencing in a study of CD8 T cells in ankylosing spondylitis. The germline gives CDR1 KGHSH, CDR2 LQKENI. Trimming left V 2 bases short and J 5 bases short, with 12 bases between. The CDR3 is 14 amino acids. This clonotype was picked up many times. TCRdb redid the calling of the 5' RACE reads with MiXCR, one entry per CDR3 protein. This table holds some 150,000 distinct CDR3 sequences, around 10% found once. The sequenced material came from blood, either unsorted or a sorted T cell fraction (not recorded which). The receptor comes from a female donor with ankylosing spondylitis or in good health (not recorded which). This chain connects TRBV18 to TRBJ1-2; a possible D gene is TRBD1 (5 bases). CDR3 nucleotides: TGTGCCAGCTCACCAGCAGGTGAGGGGTATGGCTACACCTTC. This translates into CASSPAGEGYGYTF.